The T cell receptor beta chain under discussion was sequenced for a study of identical twins. Findings and limits, study-wide: The study based its conclusions on cross-sectional statistical analysis and did not follow the same donors. Whereas memory repertoires showed no such difference, abundant cord blood beta clonotypes carried fewer insertions. It was out-of-frame TCR alpha sharing in monozygotic twins that models underestimated.

The CDR3 length is 16 residues. Trimming cost V 0 bases and J 2 bases; bases outside gene matches: 7. The germline gives CDR1 SGHRS, CDR2 YFSETQ. Worth noting for this clonotype: As yet, its antigen is unknown.

With template switching, a universal primer site was added, and the cDNA carried unique molecular identifiers. Each CDR3 protein is one row after TCRdb ran MiXCR on the 5' RACE reads. In the table there are under 350,000 distinct CDR3 sequences, nearly 9.5% of which are singletons. The sample also formed part of further work on yellow fever vaccine responses in identical twins.

The chain couples TRBV5-1 to TRBJ2-5; 7 nucleotides align to TRBD2. The sequencing sample was made of CD8+ T cells sorted from blood. This TCR was recovered from a woman under 30 in good health. The CDR3 sequence: CASSLAGGRPQETQYF. The CDR3 DNA sequence: TGCGCCAGCAGCTTGGCCGGGGGGAGACCACAAGAGACCCAGTACTTC.